The TCR beta chain under discussion was sequenced for a study of blood T cell repertoires in COVID-19. Overall study context: COVID-19 samples collected from the United States, Italy and Spain covered acute and convalescent phases. PBMCs, B-cell-depleted T cells, or T cells provided the cDNA or gDNA that made up the material.

CDR1 is MNHEY and CDR2 is SMNVEV in the germline V gene (reference sequence). The CDR3 runs 15 residues. Unmatched junction bases numbered 7, after V lost 4 bases and J lost 7 bases. Per the original methods: Researchers report that nucleated cell counts were estimated from reference gene primer amplification. Clones were read by immunoSEQ multiplex PCR, and TCRdb kept only the in-frame ones, dropping some. That table gives V, J and clone size, and the DNA gave D and trimming. The data contain about 57,000 clones, around 80% of them singletons. This clone was seen repeatedly, ten times or more. This rearrangement joins TRBV27 to TRBJ1-4, with TRBD1 matching over 9 bases. The TCR sequence derives from a human donor in a cohort sampled during active COVID-19. The sequencing sample was made of peripheral blood. Written as DNA, the CDR3 is TGTGCCAGCAGTTCAGGGACAGGGTTTGGTGAAAAACTGTTTTTT. It codes for CASSSGTGFGEKLFF.